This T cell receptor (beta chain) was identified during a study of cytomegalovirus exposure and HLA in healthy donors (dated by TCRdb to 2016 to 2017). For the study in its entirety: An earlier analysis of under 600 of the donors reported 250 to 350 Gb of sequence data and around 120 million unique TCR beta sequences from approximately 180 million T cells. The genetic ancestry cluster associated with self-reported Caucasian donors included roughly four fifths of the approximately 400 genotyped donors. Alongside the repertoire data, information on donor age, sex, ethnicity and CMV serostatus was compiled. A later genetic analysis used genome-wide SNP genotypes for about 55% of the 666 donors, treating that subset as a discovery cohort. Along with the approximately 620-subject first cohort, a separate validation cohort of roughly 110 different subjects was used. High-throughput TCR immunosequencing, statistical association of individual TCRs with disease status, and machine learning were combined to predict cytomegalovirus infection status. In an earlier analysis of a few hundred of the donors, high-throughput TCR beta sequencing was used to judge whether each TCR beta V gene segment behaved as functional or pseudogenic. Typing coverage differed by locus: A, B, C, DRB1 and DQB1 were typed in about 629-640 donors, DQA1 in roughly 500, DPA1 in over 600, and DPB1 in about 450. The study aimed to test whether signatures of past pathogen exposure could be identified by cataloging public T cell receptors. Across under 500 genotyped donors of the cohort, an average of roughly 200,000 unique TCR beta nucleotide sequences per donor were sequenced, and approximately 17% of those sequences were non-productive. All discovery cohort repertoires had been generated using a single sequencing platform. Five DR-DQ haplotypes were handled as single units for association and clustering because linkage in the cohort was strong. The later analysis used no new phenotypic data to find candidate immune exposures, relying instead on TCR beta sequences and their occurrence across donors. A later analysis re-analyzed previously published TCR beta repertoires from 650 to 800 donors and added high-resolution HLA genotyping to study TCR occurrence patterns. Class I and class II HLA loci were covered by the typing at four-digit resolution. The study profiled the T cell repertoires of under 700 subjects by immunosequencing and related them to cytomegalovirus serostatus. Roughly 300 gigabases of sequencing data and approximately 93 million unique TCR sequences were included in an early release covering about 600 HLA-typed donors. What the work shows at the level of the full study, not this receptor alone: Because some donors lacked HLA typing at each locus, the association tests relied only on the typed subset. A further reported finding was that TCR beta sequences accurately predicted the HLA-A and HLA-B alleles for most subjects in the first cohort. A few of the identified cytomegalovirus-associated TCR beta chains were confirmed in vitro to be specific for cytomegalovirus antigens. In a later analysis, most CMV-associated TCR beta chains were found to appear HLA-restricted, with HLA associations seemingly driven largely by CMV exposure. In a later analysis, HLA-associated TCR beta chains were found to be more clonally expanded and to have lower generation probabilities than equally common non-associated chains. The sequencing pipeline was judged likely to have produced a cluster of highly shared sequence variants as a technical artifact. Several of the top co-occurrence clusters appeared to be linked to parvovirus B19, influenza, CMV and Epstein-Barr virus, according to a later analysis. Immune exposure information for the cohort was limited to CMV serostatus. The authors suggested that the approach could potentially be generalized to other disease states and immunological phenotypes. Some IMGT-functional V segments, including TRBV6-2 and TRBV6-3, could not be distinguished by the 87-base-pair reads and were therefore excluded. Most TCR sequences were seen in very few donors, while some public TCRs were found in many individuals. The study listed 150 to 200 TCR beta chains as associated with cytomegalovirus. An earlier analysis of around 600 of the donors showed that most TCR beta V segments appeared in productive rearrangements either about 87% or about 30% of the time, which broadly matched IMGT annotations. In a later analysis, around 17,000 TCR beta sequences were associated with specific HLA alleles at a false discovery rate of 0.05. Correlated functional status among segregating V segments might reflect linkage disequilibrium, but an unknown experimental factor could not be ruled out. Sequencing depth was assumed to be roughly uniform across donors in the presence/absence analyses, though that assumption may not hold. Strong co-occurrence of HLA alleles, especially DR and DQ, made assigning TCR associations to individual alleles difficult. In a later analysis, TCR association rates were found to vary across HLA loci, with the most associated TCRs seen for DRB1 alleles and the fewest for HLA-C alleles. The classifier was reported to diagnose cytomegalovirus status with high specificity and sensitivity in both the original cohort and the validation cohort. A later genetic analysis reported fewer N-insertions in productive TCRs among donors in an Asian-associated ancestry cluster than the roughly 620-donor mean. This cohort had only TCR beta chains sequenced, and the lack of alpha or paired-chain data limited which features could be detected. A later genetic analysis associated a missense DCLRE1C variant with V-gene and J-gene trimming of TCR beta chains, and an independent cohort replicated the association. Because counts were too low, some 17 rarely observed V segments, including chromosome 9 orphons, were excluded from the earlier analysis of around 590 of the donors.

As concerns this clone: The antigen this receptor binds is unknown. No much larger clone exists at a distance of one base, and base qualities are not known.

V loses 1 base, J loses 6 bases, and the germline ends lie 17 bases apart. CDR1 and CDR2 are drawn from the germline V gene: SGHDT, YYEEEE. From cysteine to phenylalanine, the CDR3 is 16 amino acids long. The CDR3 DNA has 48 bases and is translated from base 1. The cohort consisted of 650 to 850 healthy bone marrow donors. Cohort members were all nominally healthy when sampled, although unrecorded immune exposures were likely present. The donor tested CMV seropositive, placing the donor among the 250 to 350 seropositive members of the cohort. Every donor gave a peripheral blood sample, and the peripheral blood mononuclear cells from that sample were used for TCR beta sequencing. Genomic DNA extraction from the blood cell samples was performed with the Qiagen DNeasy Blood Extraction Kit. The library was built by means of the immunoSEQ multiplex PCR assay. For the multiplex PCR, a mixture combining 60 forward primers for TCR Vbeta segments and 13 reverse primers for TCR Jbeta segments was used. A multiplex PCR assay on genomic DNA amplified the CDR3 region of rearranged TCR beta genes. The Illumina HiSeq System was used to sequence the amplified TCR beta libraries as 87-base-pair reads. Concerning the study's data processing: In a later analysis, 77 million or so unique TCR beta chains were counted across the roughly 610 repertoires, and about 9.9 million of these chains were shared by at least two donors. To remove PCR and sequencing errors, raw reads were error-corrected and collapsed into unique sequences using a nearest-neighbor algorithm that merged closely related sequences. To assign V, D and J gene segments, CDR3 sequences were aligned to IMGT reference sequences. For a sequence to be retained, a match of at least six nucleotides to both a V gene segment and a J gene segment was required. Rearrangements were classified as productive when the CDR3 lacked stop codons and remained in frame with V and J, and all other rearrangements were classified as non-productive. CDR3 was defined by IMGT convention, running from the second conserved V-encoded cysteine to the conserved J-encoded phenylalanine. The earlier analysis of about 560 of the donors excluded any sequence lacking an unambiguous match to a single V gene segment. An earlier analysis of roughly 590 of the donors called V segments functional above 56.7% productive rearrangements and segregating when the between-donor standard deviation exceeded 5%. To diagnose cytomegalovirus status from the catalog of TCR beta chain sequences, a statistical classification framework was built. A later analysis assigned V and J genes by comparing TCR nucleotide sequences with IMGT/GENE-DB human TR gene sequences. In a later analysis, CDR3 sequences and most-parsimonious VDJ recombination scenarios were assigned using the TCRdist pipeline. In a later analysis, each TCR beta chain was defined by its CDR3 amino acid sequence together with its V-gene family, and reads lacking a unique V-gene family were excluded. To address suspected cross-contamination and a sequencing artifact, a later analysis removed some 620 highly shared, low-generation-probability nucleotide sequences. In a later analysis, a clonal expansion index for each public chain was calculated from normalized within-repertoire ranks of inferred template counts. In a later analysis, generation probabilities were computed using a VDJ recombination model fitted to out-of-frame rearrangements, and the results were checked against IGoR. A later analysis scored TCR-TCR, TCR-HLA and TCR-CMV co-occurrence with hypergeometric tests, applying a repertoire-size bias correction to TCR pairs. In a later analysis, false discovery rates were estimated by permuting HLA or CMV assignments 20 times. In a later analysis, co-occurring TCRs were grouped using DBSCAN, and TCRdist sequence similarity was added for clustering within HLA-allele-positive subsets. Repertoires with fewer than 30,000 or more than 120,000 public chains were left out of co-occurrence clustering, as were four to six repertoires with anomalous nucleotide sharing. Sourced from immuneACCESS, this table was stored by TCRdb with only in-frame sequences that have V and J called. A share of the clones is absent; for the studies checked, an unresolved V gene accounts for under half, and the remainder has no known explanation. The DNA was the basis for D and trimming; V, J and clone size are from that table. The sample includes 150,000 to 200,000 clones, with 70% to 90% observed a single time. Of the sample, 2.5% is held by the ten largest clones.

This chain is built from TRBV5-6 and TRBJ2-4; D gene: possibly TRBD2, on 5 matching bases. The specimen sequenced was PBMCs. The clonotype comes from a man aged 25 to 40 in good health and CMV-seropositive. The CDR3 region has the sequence CASSLSGRLKGNIQYF. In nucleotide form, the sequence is TGTGCCAGCAGCTTGAGCGGTCGTCTGAAGGGAAACATTCAGTACTTC.